These 21 T cell receptor beta chains were all obtained from the same sample, sequenced in a study of response to subunit inactivated influenza vaccine. Each CDR3 protein is one row after TCRdb ran MiXCR on the RT-PCR reads. The sample has about 310,000 distinct CDR3 sequences; 20% to 25% are singletons. The material was PBMCs from blood, obtained 21 months after vaccination. The source of these receptors is a man between 50 and 75 years old who received an inactivated influenza vaccine.

The chain has TRBV6-2 or TRBV6-3 and TRBJ1-5, with D uncertain. CDR1 MNHEY and CDR2 SVGEGT come from the germline V gene. The CDR3 has 15 amino acids. V lost 0 bases, J lost 3 bases, and 9 bases lay in between. The CDR3 reads CASSYSYSANQPQHF. The CDR3 region has the DNA TGTGCCAGCAGTTACTCGTACAGCGCCAATCAGCCCCAGCATTTT.

The chain recombines TRBV4-2 with TRBJ2-2; 11 positions match TRBD2. Trimming at V came to 4 bases and at J to 1 base, leaving 2 bases not matched to a gene. Germline lookup yields CDR1 LGHNA and CDR2 YNFKEQ. The CDR3 loop spans 16 amino acids. The CDR3 sequence: CASSRGLAGNTGELFF. In DNA form, the CDR3 reads TGTGCCAGCAGCCGCGGACTAGCGGGGAACACCGGGGAGCTGTTTTTT.

This rearrangement joins TRBV20-1 to TRBJ2-1; D unclear. V was cut by 5 bases and J by 3 bases, with 20 bases left in between. CDR1 is DFQATT and CDR2 is SNEGSKA in the germline V gene (reference sequence). The CDR3 runs to 16 residues. CDR3 nucleotide sequence: TGCAGTGCTGGAAACCCCTTTGGGGAAGTCTACAATGAGCAGTTCTTC. Its translation: CSAGNPFGEVYNEQFF.

This clonotype was seen at least ten times. The chain carries TRBV20-1 and TRBJ1-5; D is unclear. The CDR3 consists of 14 residues. Per the germline V gene, CDR1 is DFQATT and CDR2 is SNEGSKA (reference sequence). V lost 3 bases to trimming and J lost 5 bases, with 14 bases between them. In nucleotides, the CDR3 is TGCAGTGCTAGTTCGGGGTCGGGTGATCAGCCCCAGCATTTT. Translating gives CSASSGSGDQPQHF.

This clonotype was picked up a small number of times. J is TRBJ2-3 and V is TRBV11-2; tentative D call: TRBD2 (5 bases). Per the germline V gene, CDR1 is SGHAT and CDR2 is FQNNGV. V lost 1 base and J lost 0, with 14 bases in between. CDR3 length: 17 amino acids. The chain's CDR3 is CASSLVSGERSTDTQYF. The CDR3 DNA follows: TGTGCCAGCAGCTTAGTTTCCGGGGAGAGGAGCACAGATACGCAGTATTTT.

There are a few counts of this clonotype. The chain links TRBV12-3 or TRBV12-4 to TRBJ2-5; a possible D gene is TRBD1 (5 bases). This CDR3 comprises 14 residues. V lost 2 bases to trimming and J lost 1 base, with 8 bases between them. The CDR3 reads CASSLTRVQETQYF. CDR3 DNA sequence: TGTGCCAGCAGTTTAACCAGGGTCCAAGAGACCCAGTACTTC.

This clonotype has only a few counts. The gene calls are TRBV12-3 or TRBV12-4 and TRBJ1-1, with a weak D call TRBD1 (5 bases). V was cut by 3 bases and J by 1 base, with 18 bases left in between. This CDR3 spans 17 amino acids. The CDR3 is CASSLTSGGGSNTEAFF. The CDR3 DNA sequence: TGTGCCAGCAGTTTGACATCCGGGGGAGGTTCGAACACTGAAGCTTTCTTT.

V is TRBV20-1 and J is TRBJ2-3; TRBD2 is a possible D gene (7 bases). Deletions cut 5 bases from V and 5 bases from J, with 17 bases between. Germline CDR1 and CDR2: DFQATT and SNEGSKA (reference sequence). The CDR3 has 14 residues. The CDR3 region has the DNA TGCAGTGCTGGGGGGGCGAGTTCGGGAGATACGCAGTATTTT. Amino acid sequence: CSAGGASSGDTQYF.

The chain recombines TRBV6-5 with TRBJ1-4; no reliable D call. The CDR3 is 13 residues long. Trimming removed 0 bases at V and 8 bases at J, with 7 bases between. Germline values: CDR1 MNHEY, CDR2 SVGAGI. CDR3 amino acids: CASSYSFREKLFF. DNA for the CDR3: TGTGCCAGCAGTTACTCGTTTCGAGAAAAACTGTTTTTT.

This clonotype was seen more than once but under ten times. The CDR3 is CASSQESGRNQPQHF. In DNA, the CDR3 is TGCGCCAGCAGCCAAGAATCCGGGCGTAATCAGCCCCAGCATTTT. The rearrangement links TRBV4-3 to TRBJ1-5; D gene uncertain. The CDR3 has 15 amino acids. V gave up 0 bases and J gave up 4 bases, with 10 bases separating them. The germline gives CDR1 LGHNA, CDR2 YSLEER.

This clonotype occurred many times. V gene TRBV27 combines with J gene TRBJ1-2; D is uncertain. The CDR3 spans 15 residues. Germline V gene lookup returns CDR1 MNHEY and CDR2 SMNVEV (reference sequence). Trimming pared 2 bases from V and 0 bases from J, leaving 10 bases between. The CDR3 nucleotides read TGTGCCAGCAGTTTAGGCCGAGACTCTAACTATGGCTACACCTTC. This encodes CASSLGRDSNYGYTF.

This clonotype was seen a handful of times. The chain links TRBV7-6 to TRBJ2-1; 8 nucleotides match TRBD1. The CDR3 contains 12 residues. Germline V gene sequence: CDR1 SGHVS, CDR2 FNYEAQ. The trim removed 1 base at V and 13 bases at J, leaving 3 bases unmatched. DNA of the CDR3: TGTGCCAGCAGCTTAGTGGGGACAGGCCAGTTCTTC. Amino acid sequence: CASSLVGTGQFF.

The rearrangement joins TRBV5-1 to TRBJ1-6; D uncertain. The CDR3 spans 13 residues. The germline V gene has CDR1 SGHRS and CDR2 YFSETQ. Trimming removed 5 bases from V and 4 bases from J, with 7 bases in between. The DNA of the CDR3 is TGCGCCAGCAGACAGATGTATAATTCACCCCTCCACTTT. It specifies CASRQMYNSPLHF.

A single count supports this clonotype. V gene TRBV9 combines with J gene TRBJ2-7, with TRBD1 as a possible D gene (6 bases). Deletions cut 4 bases from V and 5 bases from J, with 16 bases between. The CDR3 loop spans 14 amino acids. In germline, CDR1 is SGDLS, CDR2 YYNGEE. For the CDR3, the DNA is TGTGCCAGCAGCCCCTCTGGACAGATTGACGAGCAGTACTTC. Its protein product is CASSPSGQIDEQYF.

V usage is TRBV6-5 and J usage is TRBJ2-2; no reliable D call. This CDR3 spans 12 amino acids. Trimming removed 10 bases from V and 8 bases from J, with 14 bases in between. The V gene's germline CDR1 is MNHEY and CDR2 SVGAGI. CDR3 in amino acids: CATEGIEGELFF. The CDR3 bases are TGTGCCACCGAAGGAATCGAAGGGGAGCTGTTTTTT.

The chain is built from TRBV6-1 and TRBJ1-5; the match to TRBD1 covers 11 bases. The CDR3 loop spans 16 amino acids. Germline CDR1 is MNHNS and CDR2 is SASEGT. V shed 7 bases, J shed 0 bases, and the junction held 5 bases outside the gene matches. DNA for the CDR3: TGTGCCAGCACCTGGGACAGGGGGTATAGCAATCAGCCCCAGCATTTT. Its protein product is CASTWDRGYSNQPQHF.

This clonotype has a handful of counts. V is TRBV6-2 or TRBV6-3 and J is TRBJ1-5, with D possibly being TRBD1 (5 bases). The CDR3 consists of 13 residues. V gave up 2 bases and J gave up 9 bases, with 11 bases separating them. In germline, CDR1 is MNHEY, CDR2 SVGEGT. Written as DNA, the CDR3 is TGTGCCAGCAGTTACGCTACGGGGGTGCCCCAGCATTTT. It codes for CASSYATGVPQHF.

The chain recombines TRBV6-5 with TRBJ2-7; D unclear. The CDR3 contains 13 residues. The germline V gene encodes CDR1 MNHEY and CDR2 SVGAGI. V lost 0 bases, J lost 6 bases, and 9 bases lay in between. CDR3 amino acids: CASSYSPGVEQYF. The CDR3 DNA reads as TGTGCCAGCAGTTACTCCCCAGGAGTCGAGCAGTACTTC.

This clonotype was detected ten times or more. The chain joins TRBV6-2 or TRBV6-3 to TRBJ1-2, with D uncertain. CDR3 length equals 16 residues. Per germline, CDR1 MNHEY and CDR2 SVGEGT. V gave up 4 bases and J gave up 4 bases, with 19 bases separating them. The CDR3 DNA sequence: TGTGCCAGCAGTTCCTCCATTGCTGAAGTTTTCTATGGCTACACCTTC. Its translation: CASSSSIAEVFYGYTF.

The CDR3 here is CASSASTGAEQYF. The DNA of the CDR3 is TGTGCCAGTAGTGCGTCGACAGGGGCCGAGCAGTACTTC. The chain has TRBV19 and TRBJ2-7, with 8 bases lining up with TRBD1. The CDR3 extends over 13 amino acids. The V segment lost 5 bases and the J segment 6 bases; nucleotides outside the gene matches: 6. Germline-derived CDR1 and CDR2 are LNHDA and SQIVND (reference sequence).

This chain uses TRBV6-2 or TRBV6-3 with TRBJ2-1, with 8 bases lining up with TRBD2. Germline values: CDR1 MNHEY, CDR2 SVGEGT. The CDR3 is 15 amino acids. Unmatched junction bases numbered 5, after V lost 5 bases and J lost 2 bases. The CDR3 loop reads CASSQLAVTYNEQFF. The CDR3 bases are TGTGCCAGCAGTCAACTAGCGGTTACCTACAATGAGCAGTTCTTC.